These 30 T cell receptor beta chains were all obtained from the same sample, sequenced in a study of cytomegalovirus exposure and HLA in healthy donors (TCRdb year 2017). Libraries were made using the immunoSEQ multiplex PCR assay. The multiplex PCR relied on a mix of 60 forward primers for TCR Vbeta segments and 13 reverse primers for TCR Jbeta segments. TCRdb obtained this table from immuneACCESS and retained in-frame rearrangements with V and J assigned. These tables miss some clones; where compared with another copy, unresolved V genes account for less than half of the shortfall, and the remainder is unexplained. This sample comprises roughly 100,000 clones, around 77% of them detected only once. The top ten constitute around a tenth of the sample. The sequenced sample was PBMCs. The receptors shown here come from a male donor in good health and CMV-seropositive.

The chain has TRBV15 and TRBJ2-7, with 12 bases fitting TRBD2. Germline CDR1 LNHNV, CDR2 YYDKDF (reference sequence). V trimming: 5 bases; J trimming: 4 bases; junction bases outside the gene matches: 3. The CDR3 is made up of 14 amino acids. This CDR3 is CATSRTSGKYEQYF. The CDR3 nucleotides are TGTGCCACCAGCCGGACTAGCGGGAAGTACGAGCAGTACTTC. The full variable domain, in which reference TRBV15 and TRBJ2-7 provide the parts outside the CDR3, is DAMVIQNPRYQVTQFGKPVTLSCSQTLNHNVMYWYQQKSSQAPKLLFHYYDKDFNNEADTPDNFQSRRPNTSFCFLDIRSPGLGDTAMYLCATSRTSGKYEQYFGPGTRLTVT.

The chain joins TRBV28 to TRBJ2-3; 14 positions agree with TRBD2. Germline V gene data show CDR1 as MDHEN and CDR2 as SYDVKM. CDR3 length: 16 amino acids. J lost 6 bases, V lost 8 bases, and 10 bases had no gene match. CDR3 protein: CASGWGTSGRGDTQYF. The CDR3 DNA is TGTGCCAGCGGATGGGGGACTAGCGGGAGAGGTGATACGCAGTATTTT. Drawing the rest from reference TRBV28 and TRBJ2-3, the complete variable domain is DVKVTQSSRYLVKRTGEKVFLECVQDMDHENMFWYRQDPGLGLRLIYFSYDVKMKEKGDIPEGYSVSREKKERFSLILESASTNQTSMYLCASGWGTSGRGDTQYFGPGTRLTVL.

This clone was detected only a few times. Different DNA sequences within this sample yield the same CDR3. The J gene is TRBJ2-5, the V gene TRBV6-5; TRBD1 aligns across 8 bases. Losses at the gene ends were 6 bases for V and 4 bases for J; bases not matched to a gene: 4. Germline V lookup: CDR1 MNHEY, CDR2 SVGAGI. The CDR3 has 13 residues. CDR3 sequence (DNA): TGTGCCAGCAGCACCGACAGGGGAGAGACCCAGTACTTC. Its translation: CASSTDRGETQYF.

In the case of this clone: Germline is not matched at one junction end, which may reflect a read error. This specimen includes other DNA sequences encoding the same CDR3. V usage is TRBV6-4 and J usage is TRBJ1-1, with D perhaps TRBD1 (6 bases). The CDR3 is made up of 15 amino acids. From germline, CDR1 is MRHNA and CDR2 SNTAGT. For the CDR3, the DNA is TGTGCCAGCAGTGACTCGGGGGCCCTGAACACCGAAGCTTTCTTT. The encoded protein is CASSDSGALNTEAFF.

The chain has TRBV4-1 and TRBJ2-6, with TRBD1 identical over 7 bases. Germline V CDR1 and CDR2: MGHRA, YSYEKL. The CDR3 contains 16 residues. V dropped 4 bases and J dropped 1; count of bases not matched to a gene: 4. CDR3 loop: CASSRQTGSGANVLTF. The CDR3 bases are TGCGCCAGCAGCCGCCAGACAGGGTCTGGGGCCAACGTCCTGACTTTC.

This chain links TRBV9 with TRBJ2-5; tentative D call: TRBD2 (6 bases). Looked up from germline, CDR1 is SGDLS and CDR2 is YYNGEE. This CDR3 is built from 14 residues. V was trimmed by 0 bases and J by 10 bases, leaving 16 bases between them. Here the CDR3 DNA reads TGTGCCAGCAGCGTAGTGGCAGGGTTGGGAGGCCAGTACTTC. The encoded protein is CASSVVAGLGGQYF.

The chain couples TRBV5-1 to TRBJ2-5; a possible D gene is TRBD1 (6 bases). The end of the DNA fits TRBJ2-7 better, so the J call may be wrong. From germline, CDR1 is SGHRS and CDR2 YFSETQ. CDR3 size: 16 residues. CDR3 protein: CASSEADRTAPYEQYF. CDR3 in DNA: TGCGCCAGCAGCGAAGCCGACAGGACCGCACCCTACGAGCAGTACTTC.

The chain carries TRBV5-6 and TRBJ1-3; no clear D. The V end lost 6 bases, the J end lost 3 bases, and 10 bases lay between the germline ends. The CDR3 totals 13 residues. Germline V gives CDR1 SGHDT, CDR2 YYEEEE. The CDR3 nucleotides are TGTGCCAGCAACCGGAGGGATGGAAACACCATATATTTT. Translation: CASNRRDGNTIYF.

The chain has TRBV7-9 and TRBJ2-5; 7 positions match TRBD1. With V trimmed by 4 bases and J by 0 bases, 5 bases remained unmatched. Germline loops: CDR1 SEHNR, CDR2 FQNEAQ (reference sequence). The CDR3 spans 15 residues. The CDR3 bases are TGTGCCAGCAGCTCTCGACAGGGTCACCAAGAGACCCAGTACTTC. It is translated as CASSSRQGHQETQYF. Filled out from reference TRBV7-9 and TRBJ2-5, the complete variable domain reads DTGVSQNPRHKITKRGQNVTFRCDPISEHNRLYWYRQTLGQGPEFLTYFQNEAQLEKSRLLSDRFSAERPKGSFSTLEIQRTEQGDSAMYLCASSSRQGHQETQYFGPGTRLLVL.

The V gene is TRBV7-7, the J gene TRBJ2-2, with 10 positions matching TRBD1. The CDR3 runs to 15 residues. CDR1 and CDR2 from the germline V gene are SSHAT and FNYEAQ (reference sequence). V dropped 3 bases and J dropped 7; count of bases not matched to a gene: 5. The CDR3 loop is CASSLTGGKDGELFF. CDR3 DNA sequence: TGTGCCAGCAGCTTGACAGGGGGCAAGGACGGGGAGCTGTTTTTT. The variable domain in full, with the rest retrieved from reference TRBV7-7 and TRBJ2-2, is GAGVSQSPRYKVTKRGQDVTLRCDPISSHATLYWYQQALGQGPEFLTYFNYEAQPDKSGLPSDRFSAERPEGSISTLTIQRTEQRDSAMYRCASSLTGGKDGELFFGEGSRLTVL.

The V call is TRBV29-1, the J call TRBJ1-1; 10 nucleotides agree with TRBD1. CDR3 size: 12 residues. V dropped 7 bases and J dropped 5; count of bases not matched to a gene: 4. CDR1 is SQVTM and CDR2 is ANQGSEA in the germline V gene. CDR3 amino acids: CSAGQGGTEAFF. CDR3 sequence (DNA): TGCAGCGCCGGACAGGGGGGAACTGAAGCTTTCTTT.

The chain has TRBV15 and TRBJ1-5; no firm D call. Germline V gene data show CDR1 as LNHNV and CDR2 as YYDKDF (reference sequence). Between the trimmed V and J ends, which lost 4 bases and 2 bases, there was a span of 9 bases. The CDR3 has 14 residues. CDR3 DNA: TGTGCCACCAGCACAGGTAACGGCAATCAGCCCCAGCATTTT. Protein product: CATSTGNGNQPQHF.

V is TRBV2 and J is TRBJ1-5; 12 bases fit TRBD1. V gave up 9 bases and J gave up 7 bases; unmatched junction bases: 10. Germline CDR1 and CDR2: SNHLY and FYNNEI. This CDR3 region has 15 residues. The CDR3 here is CASGPGTGGQQPQHF. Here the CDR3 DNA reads TGTGCCAGTGGCCCCGGGACAGGGGGCCAACAGCCCCAGCATTTT.

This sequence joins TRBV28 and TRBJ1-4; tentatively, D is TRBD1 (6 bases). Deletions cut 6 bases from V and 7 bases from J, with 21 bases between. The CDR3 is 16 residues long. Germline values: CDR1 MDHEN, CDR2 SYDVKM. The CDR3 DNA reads TGTGCCAGCAGCCAAGGCGGGGGCAGGGCGAGTGAAAAACTGTTTTTT. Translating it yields CASSQGGGRASEKLFF.

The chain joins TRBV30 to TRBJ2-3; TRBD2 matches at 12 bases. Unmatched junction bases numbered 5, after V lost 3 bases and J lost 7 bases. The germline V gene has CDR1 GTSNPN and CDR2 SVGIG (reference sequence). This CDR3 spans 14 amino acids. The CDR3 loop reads CAWRTSGSSNTQYF. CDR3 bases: TGTGCCTGGAGGACTAGCGGGAGTTCGAATACGCAGTATTTT. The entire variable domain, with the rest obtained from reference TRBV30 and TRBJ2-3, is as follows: SQTIHQWPATLVQPVGSPLSLECTVEGTSNPNLYWYRQAAGRGLQLLFYSVGIGQISSEVPQNLSASRPQDRQFILSSKKLLLSDSGFYLCAWRTSGSSNTQYFGPGTRLTVL.

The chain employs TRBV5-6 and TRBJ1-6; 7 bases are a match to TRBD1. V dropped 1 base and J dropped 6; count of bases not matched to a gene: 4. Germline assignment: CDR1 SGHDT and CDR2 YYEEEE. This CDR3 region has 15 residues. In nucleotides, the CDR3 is TGTGCCAGCAGCTTGCCGACAGGGTTTAATTCACCCCTCCACTTT. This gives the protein CASSLPTGFNSPLHF.

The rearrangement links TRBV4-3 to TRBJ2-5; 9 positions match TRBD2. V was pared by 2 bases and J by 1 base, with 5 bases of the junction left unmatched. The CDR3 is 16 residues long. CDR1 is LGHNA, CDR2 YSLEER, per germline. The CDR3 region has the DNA TGCGCCAGCAGCCAAATAGCGGGAGCCGCCCAAGAGACCCAGTACTTC. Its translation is CASSQIAGAAQETQYF.

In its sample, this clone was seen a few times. CDR3 amino acids: CASSFGTGGNTIYF. The CDR3 DNA sequence: TGCGCCAGCAGCTTTGGGACAGGGGGCAACACCATATATTTT. This chain joins TRBV5-1 and TRBJ1-3; 12 bases map to TRBD1. The CDR3 length is 14 residues. Germline loops: CDR1 SGHRS, CDR2 YFSETQ. The V gene end was trimmed by 2 bases and the J gene end by 7 bases; junction bases not matched to a gene: 1.

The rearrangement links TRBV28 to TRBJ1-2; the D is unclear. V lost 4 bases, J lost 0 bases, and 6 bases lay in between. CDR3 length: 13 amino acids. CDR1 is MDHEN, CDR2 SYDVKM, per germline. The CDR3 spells CASSSISNYGYTF. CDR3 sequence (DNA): TGTGCCAGCAGTTCTATTTCTAACTATGGCTACACCTTC.

CDR3 bases: TGTGCCAGCAGCTTGTTAGGGGCCTCTGGAAACACCATATATTTT. This gives the protein CASSLLGASGNTIYF. J is TRBJ1-3 and V is TRBV7-2, with TRBD1 as a possible D gene (5 bases). There are 15 residues in the CDR3. Trimming took off 3 bases at V and 0 bases at J, with 9 bases between the two ends. The germline CDR1 and CDR2 sequences are SGHTA and FQGNSA.

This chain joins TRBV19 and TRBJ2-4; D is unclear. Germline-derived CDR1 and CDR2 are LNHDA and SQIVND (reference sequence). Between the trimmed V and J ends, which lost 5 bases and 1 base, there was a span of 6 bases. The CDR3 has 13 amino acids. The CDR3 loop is CASSRSAKNIQYF. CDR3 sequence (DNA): TGTGCCAGTAGTCGGTCGGCCAAAAACATTCAGTACTTC. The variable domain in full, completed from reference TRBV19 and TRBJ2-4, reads DGGITQSPKYLFRKEGQNVTLSCEQNLNHDAMYWYRQDPGQGLRLIYYSQIVNDFQKGDIAEGYSVSREKKESFPLTVTSAQKNPTAFYLCASSRSAKNIQYFGAGTRLSVL.

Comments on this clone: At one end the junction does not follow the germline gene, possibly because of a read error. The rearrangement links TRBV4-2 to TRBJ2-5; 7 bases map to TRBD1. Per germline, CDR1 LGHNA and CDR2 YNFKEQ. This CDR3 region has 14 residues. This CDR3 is CASSQVDREEAQYF. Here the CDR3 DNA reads TGTGCCAGCAGCCAAGTAGACAGGGAAGAGGCCCAGTACTTC.

The CDR3 sequence: CASSEFGQPNYGYTF. The CDR3 DNA reads TGTGCCAGCAGTGAATTCGGACAGCCTAACTATGGCTACACCTTC. J is TRBJ1-2 and V is TRBV6-4; a weak D match, TRBD1 (6 bases). Germline CDR1 is MRHNA and CDR2 is SNTAGT. The CDR3 extends over 15 amino acids. The ends were cut back, 3 bases at V and 0 bases at J, with 11 bases in the middle.

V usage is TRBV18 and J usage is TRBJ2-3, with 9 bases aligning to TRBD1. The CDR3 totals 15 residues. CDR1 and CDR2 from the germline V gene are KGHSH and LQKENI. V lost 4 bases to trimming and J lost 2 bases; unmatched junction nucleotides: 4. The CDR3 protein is CASSLGQGSTDTQYF. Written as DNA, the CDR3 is TGTGCCAGCTCACTGGGACAGGGTTCCACAGATACGCAGTATTTT. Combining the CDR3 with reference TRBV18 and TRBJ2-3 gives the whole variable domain NAGVMQNPRHLVRRRGQEARLRCSPMKGHSHVYWYRQLPEEGLKFMVYLQKENIIDESGMPKERFSAEFPKEGPSILRIQQVVRGDSAAYFCASSLGQGSTDTQYFGPGTRLTVL.

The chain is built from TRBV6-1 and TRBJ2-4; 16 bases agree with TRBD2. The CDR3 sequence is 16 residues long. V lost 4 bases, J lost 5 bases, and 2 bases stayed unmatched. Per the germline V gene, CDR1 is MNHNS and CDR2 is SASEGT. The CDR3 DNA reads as TGTGCCAGCAGTGGGGGACTAGCGGGAGGGGAAAACATTCAGTACTTC. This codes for CASSGGLAGGENIQYF.

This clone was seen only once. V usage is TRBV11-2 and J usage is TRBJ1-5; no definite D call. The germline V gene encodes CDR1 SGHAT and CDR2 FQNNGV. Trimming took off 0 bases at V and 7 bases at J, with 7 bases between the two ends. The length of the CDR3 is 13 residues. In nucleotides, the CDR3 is TGTGCCAGCAGCTTAGATCAGGTACAGCCCCAGCATTTT. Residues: CASSLDQVQPQHF.

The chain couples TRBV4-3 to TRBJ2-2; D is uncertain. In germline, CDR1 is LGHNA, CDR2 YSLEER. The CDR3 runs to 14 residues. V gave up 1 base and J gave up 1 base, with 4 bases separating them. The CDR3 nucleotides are TGCGCCAGCAGCCAAGCCCAGAACACCGGGGAGCTGTTTTTT. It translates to CASSQAQNTGELFF.

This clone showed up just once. CDR3 coding DNA: TGTGCCTGGAGCAGGGGCGGAGGCACAGATACGCAGTATTTT. It specifies CAWSRGGGTDTQYF. The chain uses TRBV30 and TRBJ2-3, with D maybe TRBD1 (6 bases). The CDR3 covers 14 residues. Between the trimmed V and J ends, which lost 3 bases and 1 base, there was a span of 11 bases. CDR1 GTSNPN and CDR2 SVGIG come from the germline V gene (reference sequence). Full variable domain (rest looked up from reference TRBV30 and TRBJ2-3): SQTIHQWPATLVQPVGSPLSLECTVEGTSNPNLYWYRQAAGRGLQLLFYSVGIGQISSEVPQNLSASRPQDRQFILSSKKLLLSDSGFYLCAWSRGGGTDTQYFGPGTRLTVL.

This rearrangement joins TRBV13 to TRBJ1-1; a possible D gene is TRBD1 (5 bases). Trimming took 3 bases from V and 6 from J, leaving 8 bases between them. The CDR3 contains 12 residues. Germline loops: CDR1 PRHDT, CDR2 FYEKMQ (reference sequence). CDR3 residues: CASSFRGAEAFF. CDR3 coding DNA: TGTGCCAGCAGCTTTCGGGGGGCTGAAGCTTTCTTT.

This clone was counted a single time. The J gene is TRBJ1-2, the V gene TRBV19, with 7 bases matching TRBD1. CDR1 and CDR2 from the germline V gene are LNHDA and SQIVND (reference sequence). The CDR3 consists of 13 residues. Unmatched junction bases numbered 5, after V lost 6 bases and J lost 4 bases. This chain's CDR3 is CASSDRDSYGYTF. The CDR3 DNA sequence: TGTGCCAGTAGCGACAGGGATAGCTATGGCTACACCTTC.